The 15 T cell receptor beta chains given below trace back to one sample, sequenced in a study of regulatory and conventional T cells in RAG deficiency (dated by TCRdb to about 2017). Before genomic DNA extraction, conventional CD4+ T cells were isolated from blood as CD25-low CD127-high cells. Libraries were prepared through the immunoSEQ multiplex PCR assay. TCRdb mirrors the immuneACCESS table, restricted to in-frame sequences. Some clones are absent from its copies; in checked studies, under half trace to an unresolved V gene, and the reason for the others is unknown. Present in this sample are over 45,000 clones, approximately 90% of which were seen just once. 0.51% of the sample is held by the ten biggest clonotypes. The same sample was also used in a study of regulatory T cells. As described in the second report: In the multiplex PCR, 52 forward TRBV primers and 13 reverse TRBJ primers were used, and assay-based and computational corrections were applied for amplification bias.

The source material was CD4+ effector T cells sorted from blood. These receptor sequences come from a human donor in good health.

This chain connects TRBV21-1 to TRBJ1-5; the D segment call TRBD1 is taken from the table without a DNA check. TRBV21-1 constitutes a pseudogene. This CDR3 is built from 16 residues. CDR3 region: CASSKTQGALDQPQHF. In DNA form, the CDR3 reads TGTGCCAGCAGCAAAACTCAGGGGGCTTTGGATCAGCCCCAGCATTTT.

This chain joins TRBV2 and TRBJ1-5, with D maybe TRBD1 (5 bases). The V end lost 4 bases, the J end lost 0 bases, and 10 bases lay between the germline ends. The CDR3 sequence is 15 residues long. Germline values: CDR1 SNHLY, CDR2 FYNNEI. The CDR3, as DNA: TGTGCCAGCAGTGCGCAGGGAATTAGCAATCAGCCCCAGCATTTT. It translates to CASSAQGISNQPQHF.

The CDR3 DNA sequence: TGCGCCAGCAGCCAAGAATACAGGGGGTACCAAGAGACCCAGTACTTC. Translation: CASSQEYRGYQETQYF. The chain combines TRBV4-1 with TRBJ2-5, with TRBD1 matching over 8 bases. V lost 0 bases and J lost 0; bases outside the gene matches: 3. Germline V gives CDR1 MGHRA, CDR2 YSYEKL. The CDR3 extends over 16 amino acids.

This rearrangement joins TRBV7-3 to TRBJ2-3; D may be TRBD1 (5 bases). The CDR3 covers 15 residues. The germline gives CDR1 SGHTA, CDR2 FQGTGA. Trimming stripped 5 bases from V and 2 bases from J, with 14 bases between. CDR3 amino acids: CASSLTASLTDTQYF. The CDR3 DNA reads TGTGCCAGCAGCCTGACAGCCTCCCTCACAGATACGCAGTATTTT.

The chain links TRBV18 to TRBJ2-7, with no clear D. Trimming left V 3 bases short and J 1 base short, with 7 bases between. Germline V CDR1 and CDR2: KGHSH, LQKENI. The CDR3 runs to 13 residues. As DNA, the CDR3 is TGTGCCAGCTCACCGATGAATTCCTACGAGCAGTACTTC. It is translated as CASSPMNSYEQYF. The whole variable domain, remainder taken from reference TRBV18 and TRBJ2-7, is NAGVMQNPRHLVRRRGQEARLRCSPMKGHSHVYWYRQLPEEGLKFMVYLQKENIIDESGMPKERFSAEFPKEGPSILRIQQVVRGDSAAYFCASSPMNSYEQYFGPGTRLTVT.

The J gene is TRBJ1-2, the V gene TRBV25-1; weak D call: TRBD1 (5 bases). Germline loops: CDR1 MGHDK, CDR2 SYGVNS. The V gene lost 3 bases and the J gene lost 7 bases, with 12 bases spanning the gap. There are 13 residues in the CDR3. The chain's CDR3 is CASSDRVVSGYTF. The CDR3 DNA reads as TGTGCCAGCAGTGACAGGGTGGTCTCTGGCTACACCTTC.

The rearrangement links TRBV6-5 to TRBJ1-5; D is uncertain. Trimming pared 4 bases from V and 9 bases from J, leaving 16 bases between. This CDR3 contains 14 residues. Germline CDR1 and CDR2: MNHEY and SVGAGI. The CDR3 DNA follows: TGTGCCAGCAGTTCCGGGAGGGAATCATGGCCCCAGCATTTT. It yields the protein CASSSGRESWPQHF.

The V call is TRBV9, the J call TRBJ1-1, with D maybe TRBD1 (5 bases). CDR1 is SGDLS, CDR2 YYNGEE, per germline. The CDR3 extends over 14 amino acids. V was clipped by 2 bases and J by 0 bases, with 8 bases between them. CDR3 DNA: TGTGCCAGCAGCGTGACAGCGATGAACACTGAAGCTTTCTTT. Encoded protein: CASSVTAMNTEAFF.

V gene TRBV7-8 combines with J gene TRBJ2-7; weak D call: TRBD2 (6 bases). CDR3 size: 16 residues. Germline V lookup: CDR1 SGHVS, CDR2 FQNEAQ. V shed 5 bases and J shed 0 bases, with 17 bases lying between them. CDR3 loop: CASSLGRRRGSYEQYF. The CDR3 DNA sequence: TGTGCCAGCAGCCTGGGGCGCCGGAGGGGCTCCTACGAGCAGTACTTC. The complete variable domain, with remaining parts taken from reference TRBV7-8 and TRBJ2-7, reads GAGVSQSPRYKVAKRGQDVALRCDPISGHVSLFWYQQALGQGPEFLTYFQNEAQLDKSGLPSDRFFAERPEGSVSTLKIQRTQQEDSAVYLCASSLGRRRGSYEQYFGPGTRLTVT.

V and J are TRBV19 and TRBJ1-2, with D perhaps TRBD1 (6 bases). The CDR3 covers 14 residues. Trimming stripped 7 bases from V and 2 bases from J, with 14 bases between. Germline V gives CDR1 LNHDA, CDR2 SQIVND (reference sequence). CDR3 in amino acids: CASTLRTENYGYTF. The CDR3 DNA follows: TGTGCCAGTACCCTCCGGACAGAGAACTATGGCTACACCTTC.

The chain combines TRBV5-1 with TRBJ2-2; unclear D gene. Germline values: CDR1 SGHRS, CDR2 YFSETQ. This CDR3 has 14 residues. The V and J ends lost 0 bases and 6 bases respectively, with 9 bases between them. CDR3 sequence reads: CASSLAPLAGELFF. DNA for the CDR3: TGCGCCAGCAGCTTGGCCCCCCTCGCCGGGGAGCTGTTTTTT.

This sequence joins TRBV5-6 and TRBJ1-5, with D possibly being TRBD1 (5 bases). The CDR3 is made up of 16 amino acids. Deletions cut 1 base from V and 4 bases from J, with 15 bases between. Germline V gene lookup returns CDR1 SGHDT and CDR2 YYEEEE. CDR3 in DNA: TGTGCCAGCAGCTTGATGGTACGGGACTGGAATCAGCCCCAGCATTTT. Translated, it gives CASSLMVRDWNQPQHF.

This clone was seen only a few times. The chain employs TRBV2 and TRBJ1-3, with D perhaps TRBD1 (6 bases). Germline V gives CDR1 SNHLY, CDR2 FYNNEI. The length of the CDR3 is 14 residues. V lost 6 bases, J lost 0 bases, and 9 bases lay in between. CDR3 amino acids: CASRLTGSGNTIYF. The CDR3 DNA sequence: TGTGCCAGCAGACTGACAGGCTCTGGAAACACCATATATTTT.

The chain has TRBV27 and TRBJ1-2; weak D call: TRBD1 (5 bases). Germline assignment: CDR1 MNHEY and CDR2 SMNVEV (reference sequence). The CDR3 has 15 amino acids. Deletions cut 7 bases from V and 4 bases from J, with 19 bases between. CDR3 bases: TGTGCCAGCAAGTCTAGGGGTTATGGTAGCTATGGCTACACCTTC. It codes for CASKSRGYGSYGYTF.

This clone was found once. This chain joins TRBV11-1 and TRBJ1-5; D might be TRBD1 (6 bases). The CDR3 contains 13 residues. Germline CDR1 and CDR2: SGHAT and FQDESV (reference sequence). Trimming cost V 1 base and J 6 bases, with 7 bases left between them. The CDR3 is CASSLVGGQPQHF. CDR3 nucleotides: TGTGCCAGCAGCTTAGTAGGGGGTCAGCCCCAGCATTTT.